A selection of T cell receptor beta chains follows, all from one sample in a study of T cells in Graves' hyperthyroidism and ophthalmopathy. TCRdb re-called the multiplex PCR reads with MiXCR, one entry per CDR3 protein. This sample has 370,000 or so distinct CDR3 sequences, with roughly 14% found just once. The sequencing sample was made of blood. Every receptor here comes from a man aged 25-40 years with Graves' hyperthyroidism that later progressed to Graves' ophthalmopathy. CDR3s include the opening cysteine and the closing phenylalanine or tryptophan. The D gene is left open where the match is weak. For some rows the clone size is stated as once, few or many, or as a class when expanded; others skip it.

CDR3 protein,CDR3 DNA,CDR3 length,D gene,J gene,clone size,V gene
CASSQPRGRNSPLHF,TGCGCCAGCAGCCAACCTCGCGGGAGGAATTCACCCCTCCACTTT,15,-,TRBJ1-6,few,TRBV4-1
CATSYTRDTEIADTQHF,TGTGCCACCAGCTATACTCGGGACACGGAGATCGCAGATACGCAGCATTTT,17,-,TRBJ1-5,-,TRBV15
CASSFPGQGFYTDTQYF,TGTGCCAGCAGCTTCCCGGGACAGGGGTTTTACACAGATACGCAGTATTTT,17,TRBD1,TRBJ2-3,many,TRBV11-2
CASSLNGGGAVGDNEQFF,TGTGCCAGCAGCCTGAATGGGGGGGGGGCAGTTGGGGACAATGAGCAGTTCTTC,18,-,TRBJ2-1,once,TRBV7-6
CASSFGTSYNSPLHF,TGTGCCAGCAGTTTTGGCACATCTTATAATTCACCCCTCCACTTT,15,-,TRBJ1-6,many,TRBV28
CASSKGGLNTEAFF,TGTGCCAGCAGTAAAGGGGGACTGAACACTGAAGCTTTCTTT,14,-,TRBJ1-1,many,TRBV25-1
CASRARGKDTQYF,TGTGCCAGCAGGGCCAGAGGGAAAGATACGCAGTATTTT,13,-,TRBJ2-3,many,TRBV7-9
CSAVAASTDTQYF,TGCAGCGCCGTAGCGGCTTCCACAGATACGCAGTATTTT,13,-,TRBJ2-3,-,TRBV20-1
CATSDGDTAGRYGYTF,TGTGCCACCAGTGATGGCGACACCGCGGGACGCTATGGCTACACCTTC,16,-,TRBJ1-2,-,TRBV24-1
CASSSGQGSGGYTF,TGTGCCAGCTCATCGGGACAGGGGTCAGGTGGCTACACCTTC,14,TRBD1,TRBJ1-2,many,TRBV18
CASSLWGEADIQYF,TGTGCCAGCAGCTTATGGGGGGAGGCGGACATTCAGTACTTC,14,-,TRBJ2-4,few,TRBV7-2
CASNRRQLQETQYF,TGTGCCAGCAATCGTCGGCAGCTACAAGAGACCCAGTACTTC,14,-,TRBJ2-5,-,TRBV12-3/TRBV12-4
CASKFGGERGQFF,TGTGCCAGCAAATTCGGGGGGGAGAGGGGGCAGTTCTTC,13,TRBD2,TRBJ2-1,many,TRBV11-2
CAISTGGNQPQHF,TGTGCCATCAGTACAGGGGGGAATCAGCCCCAGCATTTT,13,TRBD1,TRBJ1-5,-,TRBV10-3
CASSGYLQGAYNSPLHF,TGTGCCAGCAGTGGGTACCTTCAGGGGGCCTATAATTCACCCCTCCACTTT,17,TRBD1,TRBJ1-6,many,TRBV12-3/TRBV12-4
CASSLEAGAANEQFF,TGTGCCAGCAGCTTAGAAGCGGGGGCCGCCAATGAGCAGTTCTTC,15,TRBD2,TRBJ2-1,few,TRBV7-9
CASSVAGGGLNEQFF,TGTGCCAGCAGCGTAGCGGGGGGCGGGTTGAATGAGCAGTTCTTC,15,-,TRBJ2-1,-,TRBV9
CASGGAYNEQFF,TGTGCCTCCGGGGGGGCCTACAATGAGCAGTTCTTC,12,TRBD2,TRBJ2-1,many,TRBV7-9
CASSSGTAYGYTF,TGTGCCAGCAGCTCAGGGACAGCCTATGGCTACACCTTC,13,TRBD1,TRBJ1-2,many,TRBV7-2
CAIKEVGKNIQYF,TGTGCCATCAAGGAGGTCGGGAAAAACATTCAGTACTTC,13,-,TRBJ2-4,few,TRBV10-3
CASSSSSQGGYTF,TGTGCCAGCAGTTCTTCTTCTCAGGGGGGCTACACCTTC,13,-,TRBJ1-2,-,TRBV12-3/TRBV12-4
CASSRGQSNSPLHF,TGTGCCAGCAGCCGCGGACAGTCTAATTCACCCCTCCACTTT,14,-,TRBJ1-6,few,TRBV4-2
CSVAYRETQYF,TGCAGCGTAGCGTACCGGGAGACCCAGTACTTC,11,-,TRBJ2-5,-,TRBV29-1
CSVTGGSGNTIYF,TGCAGTGTAACAGGGGGCTCTGGAAACACCATATATTTT,13,TRBD1,TRBJ1-3,-,TRBV20-1
CASRPGTGGSNQPQHF,TGTGCCAGCAGACCCGGGACAGGGGGTTCCAATCAGCCCCAGCATTTT,16,TRBD1,TRBJ1-5,many,TRBV12-3/TRBV12-4
CASSPTGVNEKLFF,TGTGCCAGCAGTCCGACAGGGGTAAATGAAAAACTGTTTTTT,14,TRBD1,TRBJ1-4,many,TRBV28
CATSGGGGASGANVLTF,TGTGCCACCAGTGGGGGAGGGGGCGCCTCTGGGGCCAACGTCCTGACTTTC,17,-,TRBJ2-6,many,TRBV24-1
CSARGGGSQETQYF,TGCAGTGCTAGAGGGGGCGGATCCCAAGAGACCCAGTACTTC,14,-,TRBJ2-5,few,TRBV20-1
CAWSVTNTEAFF,TGTGCCTGGAGTGTAACCAACACTGAAGCTTTCTTT,12,-,TRBJ1-1,many,TRBV30
CASSPKGGHSYEQYF,TGTGCCAGCAGCCCCAAGGGGGGCCATTCCTACGAGCAGTACTTC,15,-,TRBJ2-7,few,TRBV13
CASSSFPKGVDTQYF,TGTGCCAGCAGCTCCTTCCCTAAAGGCGTAGATACGCAGTATTTT,15,-,TRBJ2-3,many,TRBV7-2
CARPGPGETQYF,TGTGCCAGACCGGGGCCGGGGGAGACCCAGTACTTC,12,-,TRBJ2-5,many,TRBV2
CSASTSGGSSSYNEQFF,TGCAGTGCTTCTACTAGCGGGGGCTCCAGCTCCTACAATGAGCAGTTCTTC,17,TRBD2,TRBJ2-1,many,TRBV20-1
CASVKGQGVTGELFF,TGTGCTAGTGTCAAAGGGCAGGGGGTCACCGGGGAGCTGTTTTTT,15,TRBD1,TRBJ2-2,many,TRBV12-5
CASSLWRGDTDTQYF,TGTGCCAGCAGCTTGTGGCGGGGGGACACAGATACGCAGTATTTT,15,TRBD2,TRBJ2-3,many,TRBV5-4
CASSLRSDNSPLHF,TGTGCCAGCAGTTTAAGGTCGGATAATTCACCCCTCCACTTT,14,-,TRBJ1-6,-,TRBV28
CAISEEVLYEQYF,TGTGCCATCAGTGAGGAGGTTCTCTACGAGCAGTACTTC,13,-,TRBJ2-7,many,TRBV10-3
CASSLEGANSPLHF,TGCGCCAGCAGCTTGGAGGGGGCTAATTCACCCCTCCACTTT,14,TRBD1,TRBJ1-6,many,TRBV5-1
CASSFSSHGYTF,TGTGCCAGCAGTTTTTCGTCCCATGGCTACACCTTC,12,-,TRBJ1-2,-,TRBV6-2/TRBV6-3
CASRVTLEAFF,TGTGCCAGCAGGGTAACACTTGAAGCTTTCTTT,11,-,TRBJ1-1,many,TRBV12-3/TRBV12-4
CASSVGLTNQPQHF,TGTGCCAGCAGCGTAGGACTGACCAATCAGCCCCAGCATTTC,14,-,TRBJ1-5,-,TRBV9